The 3 T cell receptor beta chains reported below all come from one sample, sequenced in a study of shared clonotypes between healthy human individuals. The assay was immunoSEQ multiplex PCR, and TCRdb's table has in-frame clones only and misses some. The table includes 490,000 or so clones, about 80% detected once. Sample: PBMCs. The receptors stem from a woman in her forties in good health. Some clones in this sample may be carry-over from other donors' samples.

This clone was seen only a few times. The V gene is TRBV28, the J gene TRBJ2-1; 11 bases are a match to TRBD2. This CDR3 has 15 residues. Looked up from germline, CDR1 is MDHEN and CDR2 is SYDVKM. The V and J ends lost 8 bases and 4 bases, in that order; junction bases with no gene match: 7. The CDR3 nucleotides read TGTGCCAGCCGGTTAGCGGGAGGGGATTACAATGAGCAGTTCTTC. It translates to CASRLAGGDYNEQFF.

This chain uses TRBV30 with TRBJ2-3; D might be TRBD1 or TRBD2, each matching 5 bases. Trimming took 2 bases from V and 2 from J, leaving 8 bases between them. This CDR3 region has 13 residues. Germline values: CDR1 GTSNPN, CDR2 SVGIG (reference sequence). CDR3 residues: CAWSWGNTDTQYF. DNA for the CDR3: TGTGCCTGGAGTTGGGGGAACACAGATACGCAGTATTTT.

V is TRBV5-6 and J is TRBJ2-2, with unresolved D. The germline V and J ends were trimmed by 0 bases and 6 bases, with 3 bases remaining between them. Germline loops: CDR1 SGHDT, CDR2 YYEEEE. The CDR3 has 12 amino acids. The CDR3 loop reads CASSLVSGELFF. CDR3 DNA: TGTGCCAGCAGCTTGGTATCCGGGGAGCTGTTTTTT.